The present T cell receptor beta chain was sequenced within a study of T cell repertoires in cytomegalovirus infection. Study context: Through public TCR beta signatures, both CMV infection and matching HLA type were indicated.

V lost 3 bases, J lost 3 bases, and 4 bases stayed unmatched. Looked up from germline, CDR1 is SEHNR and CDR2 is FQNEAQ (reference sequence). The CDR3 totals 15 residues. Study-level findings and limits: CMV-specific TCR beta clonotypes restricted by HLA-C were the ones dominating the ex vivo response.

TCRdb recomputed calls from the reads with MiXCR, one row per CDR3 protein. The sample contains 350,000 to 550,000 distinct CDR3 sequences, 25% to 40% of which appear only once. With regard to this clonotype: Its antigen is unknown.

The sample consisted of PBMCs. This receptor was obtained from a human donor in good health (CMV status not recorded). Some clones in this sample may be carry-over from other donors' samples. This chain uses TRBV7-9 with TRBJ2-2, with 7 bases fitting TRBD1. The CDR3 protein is CASSFGTADTGELFF. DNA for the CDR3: TGTGCCAGCAGCTTTGGGACAGCCGACACCGGGGAGCTGTTTTTT.